This entry concerns a single TCR beta chain. The sample comes from a study of blood T cell repertoires in COVID-19. Turning to the study itself: Acute-phase and convalescent COVID-19 samples originated in the United States, Italy and Spain.

The CDR3 is 11 residues long. Germline CDR1 SQVTM, CDR2 ANQGSEA. V lost 6 bases and J lost 3, with 8 bases in between. TCRdb keeps only in-frame clones here, not all; method: immunoSEQ multiplex PCR. The data hold 150,000 to 200,000 clones, with nearly 80% observed a single time. This rearrangement joins TRBV29-1 to TRBJ1-1, with D tentatively TRBD1 (5 bases). The specimen sequenced was peripheral blood. This clonotype was obtained from a woman of 80 years or more with acute or convalescent COVID-19. For the CDR3, the DNA is TGCAGCGTCCGGACATACACTGAAGCTTTCTTT. Its protein product is CSVRTYTEAFF.